These T cell receptor beta chains were read from a single sample in a study of shared clonotypes between healthy human individuals. Data came from immunoSEQ multiplex PCR; TCRdb stores just in-frame clones and leaves some out. Here the sample spans about 690,000 clones, 90% being singletons. The source material was memory CD8+ T cells from PBMCs. The receptors come from a man in his late teens or twenties in good health. Some clones in this sample may be carry-over from other donors' samples. The CDR3 runs from the conserved cysteine through the conserved F or W. A D gene is named only where the DNA matches it firmly. Clone size, where shown, is once, few, many, or a class for clones that have expanded.

J: TRBJ2-5; D: TRBD2; V: TRBV4-3; size: .; DNA: TGCGCCAGCAGCCAGACTAGCGGGAGATTAGAGACCCAGTACTTC; CDR3: CASSQTSGRLETQYF
J: TRBJ2-1; D: TRBD2; V: TRBV10-2; size: .; DNA: TGCGCCAGCACCTCCGGGACTAGCAGTTTCGAGCAGTTCTTC; CDR3: CASTSGTSSFEQFF
J: TRBJ2-1; D: TRBD2; V: TRBV5-1; size: .; DNA: TGCGCCAGCAGCTCCCAAGGGACTAGCGGGAGTTTGTCCTACAATGAGCAGTTCTTC; CDR3: CASSSQGTSGSLSYNEQFF
J: TRBJ2-2; D: .; V: TRBV28; size: .; DNA: TGTGCCAGAATTAGAAACACCGGGGAGCTGTTTTTT; CDR3: CARIRNTGELFF
J: TRBJ2-1; D: TRBD2; V: TRBV2; size: .; DNA: TGTGCCACCCCGGGGGGGCAGGTTGAGCAGTTCTTC; CDR3: CATPGGQVEQFF
J: TRBJ2-7; D: .; V: TRBV7-9; size: .; DNA: TGTGCCAGCAGCCCCGACTGGACCTACGAGCAGTACTTC; CDR3: CASSPDWTYEQYF
J: TRBJ2-1; D: .; V: TRBV15; size: .; DNA: TGTGCCACCAGCTCCATGCCGTCGGGCTATGAGCAGTTCTTC; CDR3: CATSSMPSGYEQFF
J: TRBJ2-1; D: TRBD2; V: TRBV4-1; size: .; DNA: TGCGCCAGCAGCCATATCCCCGGGACTAGCGGATACAATGAGCAGTTCTTC; CDR3: CASSHIPGTSGYNEQFF
J: TRBJ2-7; D: .; V: TRBV4-3; size: once; DNA: TGCGCCAGCAGCCAAGCCCAAGGTGCTACCTACGAGCAGTACTTC; CDR3: CASSQAQGATYEQYF
J: TRBJ2-3; D: .; V: TRBV7-6; size: .; DNA: TGTGCCAGCAGCTTAGCGGGGGGCACAGATACGCAGTATTTT; CDR3: CASSLAGGTDTQYF
J: TRBJ1-5; D: TRBD1; V: TRBV13; size: .; DNA: TGTGCCAGCAGATATACAGGGGCCGGAGAGCCCCAGCATTTT; CDR3: CASRYTGAGEPQHF
J: TRBJ2-7; D: TRBD2; V: TRBV6-5; size: .; DNA: TGTGCCAGCAGCTACAGGACTAGCGGAGTGGGCTACGAGCAGTACTTC; CDR3: CASSYRTSGVGYEQYF
J: TRBJ2-7; D: .; V: TRBV28; size: .; DNA: TGTGCCAGCAGTCCCCCAGACAACGAGCAGTACTTC; CDR3: CASSPPDNEQYF
J: TRBJ2-1; D: TRBD1; V: TRBV5-1; size: .; DNA: TGCGCCAGCAGCTGGACAGGGAGTAACTACAATGAGCAGTTCTTC; CDR3: CASSWTGSNYNEQFF
J: TRBJ2-2; D: TRBD1; V: TRBV9; size: .; DNA: TGTGCCAGCAGCCCACAGGGGGGCACCGGGGAGCTGTTTTTT; CDR3: CASSPQGGTGELFF
J: TRBJ2-3; D: TRBD2; V: TRBV19; size: .; DNA: TGTGCCAGTAGTATAATGCGCGGGAGGTTGCCAGATACGCAGTATTTT; CDR3: CASSIMRGRLPDTQYF
J: TRBJ2-1; D: .; V: TRBV9; size: .; DNA: TGTGCCAGCAGCGCCCCTGATAATGAGCAGTTCTTC; CDR3: CASSAPDNEQFF
J: TRBJ2-7; D: .; V: TRBV29-1; size: .; DNA: TGCAGCGCATCGAAATCGAGGAAAAACTACGAGCAGTACTTC; CDR3: CSASKSRKNYEQYF
J: TRBJ2-1; D: .; V: TRBV19; size: .; DNA: TGTGCCAGTAGTCTGCGCGGAGGGAGCTCCTACAATGAGCAGTTCTTC; CDR3: CASSLRGGSSYNEQFF
J: TRBJ2-7; D: .; V: TRBV18; size: .; DNA: TGTGCCAGCTCACCGTGGGAGCGGACAGCGGACTACGAGCAGTACTTC; CDR3: CASSPWERTADYEQYF
J: TRBJ1-3; D: .; V: TRBV7-9; size: .; DNA: TGTGCCAGCAGCTCGGGGGCGGACAGATCTGGAAACACCATATATTTT; CDR3: CASSSGADRSGNTIYF
J: TRBJ2-7; D: .; V: TRBV7-9; size: .; DNA: TGTGCCAGCAGCTCACGGACGCGTTCCTACGAGCAGTACTTC; CDR3: CASSSRTRSYEQYF
J: TRBJ2-7; D: TRBD2; V: TRBV25-1; size: .; DNA: TGTGCCAGCAGTGGACTAGCGGAGCGCTCTCAGGACGAGCAGTACTTC; CDR3: CASSGLAERSQDEQYF
J: TRBJ1-5; D: .; V: TRBV7-9; size: few; DNA: TGTGCCAGCAGCTTAGGGGGGAGTCAGCCCCAGCATTTT; CDR3: CASSLGGSQPQHF